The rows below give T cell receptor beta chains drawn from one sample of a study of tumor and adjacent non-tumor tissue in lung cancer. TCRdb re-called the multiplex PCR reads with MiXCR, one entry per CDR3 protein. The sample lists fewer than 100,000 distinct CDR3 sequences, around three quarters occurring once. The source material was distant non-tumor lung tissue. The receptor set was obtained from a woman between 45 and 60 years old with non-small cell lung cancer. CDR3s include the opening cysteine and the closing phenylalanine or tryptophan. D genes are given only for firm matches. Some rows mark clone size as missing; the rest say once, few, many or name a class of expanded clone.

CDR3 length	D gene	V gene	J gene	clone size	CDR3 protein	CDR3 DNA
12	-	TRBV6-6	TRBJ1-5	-	CASSYTDQPQYF	TGTGCCAGCAGTTACACCGATCAGCCCCAATATTTT
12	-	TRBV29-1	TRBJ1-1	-	CSASRINTEAFF	TGCAGCGCCAGTAGGATAAACACTGAAGCTTTCTTT
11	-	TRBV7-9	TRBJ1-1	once	CVSSLIVRAFF	TGTGTCAGCAGCTTAATTGTACGAGCTTTCTTT
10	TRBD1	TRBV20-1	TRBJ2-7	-	CSAPRQGKHF	TGCAGTGCTCCTAGACAGGGTAAGCACTTC
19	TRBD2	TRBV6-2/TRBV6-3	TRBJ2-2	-	CASWDPGLADASNTGELFF	TGTGCCAGTTGGGATCCGGGGCTAGCGGACGCCTCGAACACCGGGGAGCTGTTTTTT
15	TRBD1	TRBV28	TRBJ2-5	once	CATSETGAGKETRYF	TGTGCCACCAGTGAGACAGGGGCTGGCAAAGAGACCCGGTACTTC
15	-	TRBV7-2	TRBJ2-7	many	CASSLGSGLSYEQYF	TGTGCCAGCAGCTTAGGTAGCGGACTCTCCTACGAGCAGTACTTC
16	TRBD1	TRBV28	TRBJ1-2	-	CVSSFGTGVVIYGYTF	TGTGTCAGCAGTTTTGGGACAGGCGTAGTGATTTATGGCTACACCTTC
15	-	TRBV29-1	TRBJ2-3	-	CSVGYRDRGTNTQYF	TGCAGCGTTGGATACCGGGACCGGGGCACAAATACGCAGTATTTT
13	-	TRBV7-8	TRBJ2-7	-	CASMPSHGYEQYF	TGTGCCAGCATGCCATCCCACGGTTACGAGCAGTACTTC
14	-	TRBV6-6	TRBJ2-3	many	CASSPRESTDTQYF	TGTGCCAGCAGCCCCAGGGAGAGCACAGATACGCAGTATTTT
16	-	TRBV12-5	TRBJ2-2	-	CASGSSPGAGTGELFF	TGTGCTAGTGGTTCGTCGCCGGGAGCCGGGACCGGTGAGCTGTTTTTT
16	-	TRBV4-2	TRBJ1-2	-	CTSSPESTGQSVGYTF	TGTACCAGCAGCCCAGAAAGTACAGGGCAGTCGGTTGGCTACACCTTC
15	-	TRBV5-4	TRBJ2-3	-	CASSLSGISADTQYF	TGTGCCAGCAGCTTGTCCGGGATTAGCGCAGATACCCAGTATTTT
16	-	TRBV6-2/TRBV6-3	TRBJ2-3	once	CASSWGPSENTDTRYF	TGTGCCAGCAGTTGGGGGCCTAGCGAAAACACAGATACGCGGTATTTT
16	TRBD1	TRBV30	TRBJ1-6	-	CVWSSSGQTSSPPLQF	TGTGTCTGGAGTTCATCGGGACAGACCTCAAGCCCACCCCTCCAGTTT
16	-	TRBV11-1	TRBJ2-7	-	CASSYSRGQREAERYF	TGTGCCAGCAGCTATTCCAGGGGGCAGCGGGAGGCCGAGCGATACTTC
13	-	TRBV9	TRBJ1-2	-	CASSVVSGEGYTF	TGTGCCAGCAGCGTAGTGTCCGGGGAGGGCTACACCTTC
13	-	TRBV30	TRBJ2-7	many	CAIRGLDYYEQYF	TGTGCCATCCGTGGTTTGGATTACTACGAGCAGTACTTC
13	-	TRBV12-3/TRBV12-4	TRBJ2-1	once	CASCWGRNNEQFF	TGTGCCAGCTGTTGGGGGCGGAACAATGAGCAGTTCTTC
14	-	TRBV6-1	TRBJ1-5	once	CASVLDRHNLPQHF	TGTGCCAGCGTACTTGACAGGCATAATCTGCCCCAACATTTT
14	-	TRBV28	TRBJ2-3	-	CASRRGTSTDTQYF	TGTGCCAGCAGGCGCGGTACTAGCACAGATACGCAGTATTTT
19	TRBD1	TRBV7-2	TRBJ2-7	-	CSSSSRDRGPTEALYEQYF	TGTTCCAGCAGCTCCCGGGACAGGGGCCCAACCGAGGCTCTATACGAGCAGTACTTC
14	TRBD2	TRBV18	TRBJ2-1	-	CASSPEAGWDEQFF	TGTGCCAGCTCACCAGAAGCGGGATGGGATGAGCAGTTCTTC
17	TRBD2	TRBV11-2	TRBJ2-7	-	CASSPRTSGRAFWEQHF	TGTGCCAGCAGTCCCCGGACTAGCGGGAGGGCATTCTGGGAGCAGCACTTC
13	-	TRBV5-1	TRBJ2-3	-	CASRLPCLDTQYF	TGCGCCAGCCGACTGCCCTGTCTAGATACGCAGTATTTT